This passage covers 32 T cell receptor beta chains from one sample sequenced in a study of blood T cells in healthy people across ages. PCR was performed a second time for about 7 to 12 cycles using a sample-barcoded 5' primer and a J-beta primer mix. TCRdb analysed the 5' RACE reads with MiXCR anew, one entry per CDR3 protein. Of about 1 million distinct CDR3 sequences in the sample, more than 35% were seen once. Material: blood. The source is a woman aged 60-70 years in good health.

The chain joins TRBV29-1 to TRBJ1-2, with a possible D match to TRBD1 (5 bases). V was trimmed by 7 bases and J by 7 bases, leaving 13 bases between them. CDR3 length: 11 amino acids. Per germline, CDR1 SQVTM and CDR2 ANQGSEA. CDR3 bases: TGCAGCGCCCTAGGGACGCCTGGCTACACCTTC. It yields the protein CSALGTPGYTF.

The chain is built from TRBV5-1 and TRBJ2-6, with D perhaps TRBD1 (6 bases). CDR3 length: 18 amino acids. Germline V gene sequence: CDR1 SGHRS, CDR2 YFSETQ. The ends were cut back, 4 bases at V and 3 bases at J, with 20 bases in the middle. In DNA, the CDR3 is TGCGCCAGCAGCCCCAGGGGTGTAAGGTCACTTGGGGCCAACGTCCTGACTTTC. Its protein is CASSPRGVRSLGANVLTF.

This clonotype was counted between two and nine times. The J gene is TRBJ2-5, the V gene TRBV20-1; the D call may be TRBD1 or TRBD2 (6 bases each). Germline V CDR1 and CDR2: DFQATT, SNEGSKA (reference sequence). Deletions cut 3 bases from V and 5 bases from J, with 19 bases between. CDR3 length: 15 amino acids. CDR3 loop: CSARATGTAGETQYF. The CDR3 DNA reads as TGCAGTGCTAGGGCAACAGGGACCGCGGGGGAGACCCAGTACTTC.

CDR3 DNA: TGTGCCAGCAGCGGGACAGCAACTAATGAAAAACTGTTTTTT. This sequence encodes CASSGTATNEKLFF. The V call is TRBV5-5, the J call TRBJ1-4; TRBD1 aligns across 7 bases. The length of the CDR3 is 14 residues. Germline V lookup: CDR1 SGHKS, CDR2 YYEKEE (reference sequence). V gave up 4 bases and J gave up 0 bases; unmatched junction bases: 0.

This chain uses TRBV24-1 with TRBJ2-3, with D possibly being TRBD1 (6 bases). V lost 4 bases, J lost 8 bases, and 12 bases lay in between. This CDR3 has 13 amino acids. Germline V gene sequence: CDR1 KGHDR, CDR2 SFDVKD. CDR3 coding DNA: TGTGCCACCAGTGACAGGGGTGTAGGTACGCAGTATTTT. The encoded protein is CATSDRGVGTQYF.

This sequence joins TRBV10-3 and TRBJ2-3; tentative D call: TRBD2 (6 bases). The CDR3 consists of 13 residues. Germline lookup yields CDR1 ENHRY and CDR2 SYGVKD. V dropped 8 bases and J dropped 1 base, with 10 bases sitting between them. The CDR3 here is CAIGPSGTDTQYF. DNA for the CDR3: TGTGCCATCGGCCCTAGCGGCACAGATACGCAGTATTTT.

The V gene is TRBV27, the J gene TRBJ2-7, with D possibly matching TRBD2 (6 bases). The ends were cut back, 8 bases at V and 4 bases at J, with 15 bases in the middle. CDR1 is MNHEY, CDR2 SMNVEV, per germline (reference sequence). The CDR3 loop spans 13 amino acids. The CDR3 DNA is TGTGCCAGCTCCATTGCGGGGCGGTACGAGCAGTACTTC. Residues: CASSIAGRYEQYF.

This clonotype was seen only a few times. This CDR3 is CASSPDSQPYEQYF. The DNA of the CDR3 is TGTGCCAGCAGTCCGGACAGCCAGCCCTACGAGCAGTACTTC. This sequence joins TRBV12-3 or TRBV12-4 and TRBJ2-7; D is possibly TRBD1 (6 bases). The CDR3 has 14 amino acids. With 5 bases removed from V and 2 bases from J, the gap between germline ends came to 13 bases.

The rearrangement links TRBV11-1 to TRBJ2-3, with D possibly being TRBD1 (6 bases). V was clipped by 1 base and J by 2 bases, with 19 bases between them. From germline, CDR1 is SGHAT and CDR2 FQDESV (reference sequence). The CDR3 loop spans 18 amino acids. The CDR3 loop is CASSLVPPTGHFTDTQYF. CDR3 nucleotides: TGTGCCAGCAGCTTAGTTCCCCCGACAGGCCACTTCACAGATACGCAGTATTTT.

This clonotype occurred a few times. The genes are TRBV2 and TRBJ2-1, with D unclear. Germline CDR1 reads SNHLY; CDR2 reads FYNNEI. The V end lost 2 bases, the J end lost 8 bases, and 16 bases lay between the germline ends. The CDR3 covers 15 residues. CDR3 in amino acids: CASSEMAPPRDEQFF. Here the CDR3 DNA reads TGTGCCAGCAGTGAAATGGCCCCCCCGAGAGATGAGCAGTTCTTC.

This clonotype was observed once. The rearrangement joins TRBV18 to TRBJ2-3, with D hard to call. The CDR3 is 13 residues long. V shed 2 bases and J shed 2 bases, with 5 bases lying between them. Germline loops: CDR1 KGHSH, CDR2 LQKENI. DNA of the CDR3: TGTGCCAGCTCACCAAAATTCACAGATACGCAGTATTTT. Translation gives CASSPKFTDTQYF.

This clonotype was counted a few times. The chain employs TRBV20-1 and TRBJ2-1, with 7 bases identical to TRBD2. Germline V gene sequence: CDR1 DFQATT, CDR2 SNEGSKA (reference sequence). This CDR3 is 15 amino acids long. Trimming took 0 bases from V and 12 from J; bases not matched to a gene: 14. CDR3 bases: TGCAGTGCTAGAGAGGGATCGGGAGGCCGGACGGGGCAGTTCTTC. Its protein is CSAREGSGGRTGQFF.

V usage is TRBV12-3 or TRBV12-4 and J usage is TRBJ1-2; TRBD1 matches at 9 bases. V shed 6 bases, J shed 8 bases, and the junction held 19 bases outside the gene matches. CDR3 length equals 17 residues. The CDR3: CASRETSDRGPLGGYTF. The DNA for the CDR3 is TGTGCCAGCAGGGAGACCTCGGACAGGGGCCCGCTAGGCGGCTACACCTTC.

This clonotype was seen more than once but under ten times. V is TRBV3-1 and J is TRBJ2-5, with 9 positions matching TRBD2. The CDR3 loop spans 16 amino acids. The trim removed 0 bases at V and 4 bases at J, leaving 6 bases unmatched. CDR1 is LGHDT, CDR2 YNNKEL, per germline (reference sequence). This CDR3 is CASSQDVAGVGETQYF. CDR3 in DNA: TGTGCCAGCAGCCAAGATGTAGCGGGAGTCGGAGAGACCCAGTACTTC.

The gene calls are TRBV9 and TRBJ2-7; perhaps TRBD1 as D (6 bases). The germline V gene encodes CDR1 SGDLS and CDR2 YYNGEE. The CDR3 sequence is 15 residues long. V lost 3 bases, J lost 1 base, and 14 bases lay in between. CDR3 protein: CASSAGQGKSYEQYF. CDR3 DNA sequence: TGTGCCAGCAGCGCTGGCCAGGGGAAATCCTACGAGCAGTACTTC.

V is TRBV28 and J is TRBJ2-1; no clear D gene. Trimming pared 5 bases from V and 9 bases from J, leaving 14 bases between. Germline V gene data show CDR1 as MDHEN and CDR2 as SYDVKM. CDR3 size: 13 residues. CDR3 DNA: TGTGCCAGCAGTGATCTGGGAACCACTGAGCAGTTCTTC. This encodes CASSDLGTTEQFF.

The J gene is TRBJ2-1, the V gene TRBV12-3 or TRBV12-4, with TRBD2 as a possible D gene (5 bases). The CDR3 extends over 13 amino acids. The V end lost 5 bases, the J end lost 9 bases, and 14 bases lay between the germline ends. The CDR3 loop is CASSPQRMSEQFF. Here the CDR3 DNA reads TGTGCCAGCAGTCCCCAGCGGATGAGTGAGCAGTTCTTC.

This chain links TRBV15 with TRBJ2-3, with unresolved D. Deletions cut 0 bases from V and 10 bases from J, with 23 bases between. The V gene's germline CDR1 is LNHNV and CDR2 YYDKDF (reference sequence). This CDR3 region has 17 residues. The CDR3 DNA reads as TGTGCCACCAGCAGAGACCCCTTGGAAGGTAGTCGGAGTCCGCAGTATTTT. Protein sequence: CATSRDPLEGSRSPQYF. Drawing the rest from reference TRBV15 and TRBJ2-3, the complete variable domain is DAMVIQNPRYQVTQFGKPVTLSCSQTLNHNVMYWYQQKSSQAPKLLFHYYDKDFNNEADTPDNFQSRRPNTSFCFLDIRSPGLGDTAMYLCATSRDPLEGSRSPQYFGPGTRLTVL.

The J gene is TRBJ2-1, the V gene TRBV12-3 or TRBV12-4; TRBD2 aligns across 10 bases. The CDR3 covers 15 residues. V trimming: 7 bases; J trimming: 9 bases; junction bases outside the gene matches: 12. DNA of the CDR3: TGTGCCAGCAATGGAGGTCTAGCGGGAGCAGGTGAGCAGTTCTTC. Translating gives CASNGGLAGAGEQFF.

V usage is TRBV18 and J usage is TRBJ2-5, with 7 bases that match TRBD1. J was trimmed by 0 bases and V by 0 bases; bases with no gene match: 1. CDR1 and CDR2 (germline): KGHSH, LQKENI. The CDR3 is made up of 15 amino acids. Written as DNA, the CDR3 is TGTGCCAGCTCACCACCGGGACAGAACCAAGAGACCCAGTACTTC. Amino acids: CASSPPGQNQETQYF. Full variable domain (rest looked up from reference TRBV18 and TRBJ2-5): NAGVMQNPRHLVRRRGQEARLRCSPMKGHSHVYWYRQLPEEGLKFMVYLQKENIIDESGMPKERFSAEFPKEGPSILRIQQVVRGDSAAYFCASSPPGQNQETQYFGPGTRLLVL.

J is TRBJ1-5 and V is TRBV6-5; 7 nucleotides agree with TRBD1. CDR1 is MNHEY and CDR2 is SVGAGI in the germline V gene. V lost 5 bases to trimming and J lost 7 bases; unmatched junction nucleotides: 8. This CDR3 has 14 residues. CDR3 in DNA: TGTGCCAGCAGTACGACAGGGTCACGACAGCCCCAGCATTTT. As protein: CASSTTGSRQPQHF.

The chain carries TRBV12-3 or TRBV12-4 and TRBJ1-2, with D maybe TRBD1 (6 bases). The CDR3 has 14 residues. The V and J ends lost 6 bases and 3 bases respectively, with 14 bases between them. CDR3 coding DNA: TGTGCCAGCAGCCCGACAGGCGGAGACTATGGCTACACCTTC. This sequence encodes CASSPTGGDYGYTF.

This chain uses TRBV5-1 with TRBJ2-5, with unresolved D. V lost 2 bases to trimming and J lost 1 base, with 6 bases between them. CDR3 length: 13 amino acids. Germline lookup yields CDR1 SGHRS and CDR2 YFSETQ. The chain's CDR3 is CASSFLTQETQYF. Here the CDR3 DNA reads TGCGCCAGCAGCTTTTTAACCCAAGAGACCCAGTACTTC.

This clonotype was counted once. The J gene is TRBJ2-5, the V gene TRBV2, with unresolved D. Germline loops: CDR1 SNHLY, CDR2 FYNNEI. V lost 4 bases and J lost 11, with 20 bases in between. The length of the CDR3 is 14 residues. The CDR3: CASSAPSSYNEQYF. As DNA, the CDR3 is TGTGCCAGCAGTGCTCCGAGCTCCTACAATGAGCAGTACTTC.

V usage is TRBV20-1 and J usage is TRBJ1-6; D unclear. Trimming removed 2 bases at V and 9 bases at J, with 8 bases between. The CDR3 consists of 12 residues. From germline, CDR1 is DFQATT and CDR2 SNEGSKA (reference sequence). CDR3 sequence: CSARMAGSPLHF. The CDR3 coding sequence is TGCAGTGCTAGAATGGCTGGTTCACCCCTCCACTTT.

The V and J genes are TRBV27 and TRBJ2-3; D possibly corresponds to TRBD2 (6 bases). Trimming stripped 2 bases from V and 2 bases from J, with 11 bases between. The CDR3 covers 15 residues. Germline CDR1 and CDR2: MNHEY and SMNVEV (reference sequence). CDR3 sequence (DNA): TGTGCCAGCAGTTTAGGTAGCGGATTCACAGATACGCAGTATTTT. Translation: CASSLGSGFTDTQYF.

The chain has TRBV20-1 and TRBJ2-2; possibly TRBD1 or TRBD2 for D (5 bases each). The germline V gene has CDR1 DFQATT and CDR2 SNEGSKA (reference sequence). The ends were cut back, 0 bases at V and 6 bases at J, with 20 bases in the middle. The CDR3 has 17 residues. The CDR3 region has the DNA TGCAGTGCTAGAGATACAGGTCTGGGGGTTTTCGCCGGGGAGCTGTTTTTT. Its protein product is CSARDTGLGVFAGELFF.

The V gene is TRBV7-9, the J gene TRBJ2-7; TRBD2 aligns across 8 bases. CDR3 length: 16 amino acids. In germline, CDR1 is SEHNR, CDR2 FQNEAQ (reference sequence). The V and J ends lost 7 bases and 4 bases, in that order; junction bases with no gene match: 15. CDR3 in amino acids: CASTIQRGAGEYEQYF. The DNA for the CDR3 is TGTGCCAGCACCATTCAACGCGGAGCGGGGGAATACGAGCAGTACTTC.

This clonotype appeared a few times. The chain employs TRBV10-2 and TRBJ2-7, with a weak D call TRBD2 (6 bases). The CDR3 runs to 13 residues. Between the trimmed V and J ends, which lost 4 bases and 5 bases, there was a span of 12 bases. Germline V gene sequence: CDR1 WSHSY, CDR2 SAAADI. For the CDR3, the DNA is TGCGCCAGCAGTGTCGGGGGAGCGAACGAGCAGTACTTC. Protein: CASSVGGANEQYF.

V usage is TRBV6-6 and J usage is TRBJ1-4, with a weak D call TRBD1 (5 bases). The germline V and J ends were trimmed by 4 bases and 7 bases, with 13 bases remaining between them. The CDR3 contains 14 residues. Germline CDR1 reads MNHNY; CDR2 reads SVGAGI (reference sequence). The CDR3 coding sequence is TGTGCCAGCAGTTGGGCCGGGGCCGGTGAAAAACTGTTTTTT. Its translation is CASSWAGAGEKLFF.

The chain is built from TRBV12-3 or TRBV12-4 and TRBJ1-1, with unresolved D. V lost 8 bases and J 9 bases, leaving 16 bases between the germline ends. The CDR3 sequence is 12 residues long. CDR3 region: CASGGWASKAFF. The CDR3 DNA follows: TGTGCCAGCGGTGGTTGGGCTTCTAAAGCTTTCTTT.

This clonotype has only a few counts. The genes are TRBV2 and TRBJ2-3; 12 bases map to TRBD2. Unmatched junction bases numbered 8, after V lost 7 bases and J lost 3 bases. CDR1 and CDR2 (germline): SNHLY, FYNNEI. This CDR3 has 16 amino acids. The CDR3 DNA sequence: TGTGCCAGCACCCCGACTAGCGGGAGACGGACAGATACGCAGTATTTT. This encodes CASTPTSGRRTDTQYF.